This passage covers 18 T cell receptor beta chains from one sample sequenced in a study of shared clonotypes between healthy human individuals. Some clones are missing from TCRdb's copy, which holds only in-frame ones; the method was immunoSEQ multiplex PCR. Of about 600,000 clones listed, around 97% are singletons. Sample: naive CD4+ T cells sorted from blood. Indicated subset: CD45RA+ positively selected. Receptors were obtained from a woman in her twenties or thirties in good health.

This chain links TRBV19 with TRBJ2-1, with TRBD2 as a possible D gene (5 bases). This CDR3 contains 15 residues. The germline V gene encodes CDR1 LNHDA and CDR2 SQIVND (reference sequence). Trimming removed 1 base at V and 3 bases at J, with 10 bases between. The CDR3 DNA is TGTGCCAGTAGTATAGGTTTAGCGCGCTACAATGAGCAGTTCTTC. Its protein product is CASSIGLARYNEQFF.

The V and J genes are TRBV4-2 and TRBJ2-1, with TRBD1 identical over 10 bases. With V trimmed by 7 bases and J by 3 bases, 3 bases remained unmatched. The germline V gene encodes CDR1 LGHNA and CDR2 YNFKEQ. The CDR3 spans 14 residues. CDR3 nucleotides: TGTGCCAGCACCCGGGACAGGGGCTACAATGAGCAGTTCTTC. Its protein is CASTRDRGYNEQFF.

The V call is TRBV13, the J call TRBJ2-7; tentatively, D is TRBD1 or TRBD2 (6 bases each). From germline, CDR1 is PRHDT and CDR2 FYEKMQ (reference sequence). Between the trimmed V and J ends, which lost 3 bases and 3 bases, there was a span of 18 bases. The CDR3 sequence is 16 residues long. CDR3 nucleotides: TGTGCCAGCAGCTTGGGGGGCGGACAAGTTTACTACGAGCAGTACTTC. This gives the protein CASSLGGGQVYYEQYF.

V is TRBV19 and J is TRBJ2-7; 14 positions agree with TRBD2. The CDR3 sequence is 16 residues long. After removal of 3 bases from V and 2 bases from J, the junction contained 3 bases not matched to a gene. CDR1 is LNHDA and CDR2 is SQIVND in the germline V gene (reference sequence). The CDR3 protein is CASSITTSGRAYEQYF. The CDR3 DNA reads TGTGCCAGTAGTATCACGACTAGCGGGAGGGCCTACGAGCAGTACTTC.

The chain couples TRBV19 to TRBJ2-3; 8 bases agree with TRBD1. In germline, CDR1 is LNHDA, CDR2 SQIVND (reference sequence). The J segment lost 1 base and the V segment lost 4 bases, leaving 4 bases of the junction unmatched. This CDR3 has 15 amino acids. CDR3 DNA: TGTGCCAGTAGTAAGGGACAGGATCGCACAGATACGCAGTATTTT. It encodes CASSKGQDRTDTQYF.

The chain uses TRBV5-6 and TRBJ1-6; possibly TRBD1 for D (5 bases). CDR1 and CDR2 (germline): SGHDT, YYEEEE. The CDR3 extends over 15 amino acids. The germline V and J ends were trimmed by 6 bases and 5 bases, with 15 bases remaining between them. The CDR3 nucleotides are TGTGCCAGCAATCTCTTGGGACTCGATAATTCACCCCTCCACTTT. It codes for CASNLLGLDNSPLHF.

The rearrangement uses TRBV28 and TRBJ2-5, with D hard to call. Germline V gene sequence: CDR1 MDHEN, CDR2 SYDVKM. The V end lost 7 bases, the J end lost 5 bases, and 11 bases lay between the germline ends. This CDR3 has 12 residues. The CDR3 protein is CASTDIFETQYF. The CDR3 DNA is TGTGCCAGCACAGATATCTTCGAGACCCAGTACTTC.

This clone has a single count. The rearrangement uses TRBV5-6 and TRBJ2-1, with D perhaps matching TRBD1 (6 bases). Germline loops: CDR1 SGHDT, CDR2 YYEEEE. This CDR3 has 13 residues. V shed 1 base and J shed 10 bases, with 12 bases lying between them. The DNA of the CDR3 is TGTGCCAGCAGCTTGCTTCAGGGGCAGGAGCAGTTCTTC. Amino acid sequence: CASSLLQGQEQFF.

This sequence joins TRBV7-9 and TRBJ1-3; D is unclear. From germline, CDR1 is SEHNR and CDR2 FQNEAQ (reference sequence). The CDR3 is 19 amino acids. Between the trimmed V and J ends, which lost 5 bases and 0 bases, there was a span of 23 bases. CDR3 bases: TGTGCCAGCAGCCGAGCGTCGGTCAGTCCAAGGATCTCTGGAAACACCATATATTTT. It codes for CASSRASVSPRISGNTIYF.

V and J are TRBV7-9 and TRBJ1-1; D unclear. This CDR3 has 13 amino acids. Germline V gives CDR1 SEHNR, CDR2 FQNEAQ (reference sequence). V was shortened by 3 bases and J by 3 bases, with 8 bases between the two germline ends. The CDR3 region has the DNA TGTGCCAGCAGCTTTTCCCAGGACACTGAAGCTTTCTTT. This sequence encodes CASSFSQDTEAFF.

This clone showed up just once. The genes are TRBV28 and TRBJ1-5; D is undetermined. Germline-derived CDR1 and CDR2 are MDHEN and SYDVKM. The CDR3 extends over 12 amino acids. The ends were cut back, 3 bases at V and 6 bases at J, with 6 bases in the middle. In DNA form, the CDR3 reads TGTGCCAGCAGTTTTAGGATTCAGCCCCAGCATTTT. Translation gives CASSFRIQPQHF. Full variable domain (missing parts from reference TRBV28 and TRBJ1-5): DVKVTQSSRYLVKRTGEKVFLECVQDMDHENMFWYRQDPGLGLRLIYFSYDVKMKEKGDIPEGYSVSREKKERFSLILESASTNQTSMYLCASSFRIQPQHFGDGTRLSIL.

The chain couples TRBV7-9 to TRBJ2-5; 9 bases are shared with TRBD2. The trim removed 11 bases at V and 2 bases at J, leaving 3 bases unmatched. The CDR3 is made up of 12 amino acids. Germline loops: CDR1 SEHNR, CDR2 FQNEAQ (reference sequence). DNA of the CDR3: TGTGCCCTAGCGGGGACTCAAGAGACCCAGTACTTC. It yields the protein CALAGTQETQYF.

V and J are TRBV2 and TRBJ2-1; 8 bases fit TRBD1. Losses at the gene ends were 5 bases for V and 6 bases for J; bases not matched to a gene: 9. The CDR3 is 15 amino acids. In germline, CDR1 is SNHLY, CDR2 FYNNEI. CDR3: CASSLQGQDLNEQFF. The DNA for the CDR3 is TGTGCCAGCAGTCTTCAGGGACAGGATCTCAATGAGCAGTTCTTC.

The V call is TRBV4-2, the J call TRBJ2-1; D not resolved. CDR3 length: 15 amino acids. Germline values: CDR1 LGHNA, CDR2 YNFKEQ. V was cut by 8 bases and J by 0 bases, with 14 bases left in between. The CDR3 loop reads CASLPTVSSYNEQFF. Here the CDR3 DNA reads TGTGCCAGCTTGCCGACCGTGAGCTCCTACAATGAGCAGTTCTTC.

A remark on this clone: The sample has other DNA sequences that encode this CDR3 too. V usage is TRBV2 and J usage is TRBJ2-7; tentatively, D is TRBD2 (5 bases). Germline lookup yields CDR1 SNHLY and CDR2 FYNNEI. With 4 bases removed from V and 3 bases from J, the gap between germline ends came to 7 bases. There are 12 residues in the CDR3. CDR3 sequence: CASSVLGYEQYF. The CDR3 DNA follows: TGTGCCAGCAGTGTACTAGGCTACGAGCAGTACTTC.

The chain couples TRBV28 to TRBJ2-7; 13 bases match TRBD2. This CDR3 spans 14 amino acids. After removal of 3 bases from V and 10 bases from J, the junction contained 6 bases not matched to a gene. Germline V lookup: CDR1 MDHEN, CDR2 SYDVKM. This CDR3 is CASSFPGTSGTQYF. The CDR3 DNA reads TGTGCCAGCAGTTTCCCTGGGACTAGCGGGACTCAGTACTTC.

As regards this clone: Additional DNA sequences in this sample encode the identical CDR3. In nucleotides, the CDR3 is TGTGCCAGCAGCTTAGAGAACACTGAAGCTTTCTTT. It codes for CASSLENTEAFF. The chain uses TRBV7-9 and TRBJ1-1; D ambiguous. The CDR3 loop spans 12 amino acids. Trimming took 1 base from V and 1 from J, leaving 1 base between them. Germline values: CDR1 SEHNR, CDR2 FQNEAQ (reference sequence).

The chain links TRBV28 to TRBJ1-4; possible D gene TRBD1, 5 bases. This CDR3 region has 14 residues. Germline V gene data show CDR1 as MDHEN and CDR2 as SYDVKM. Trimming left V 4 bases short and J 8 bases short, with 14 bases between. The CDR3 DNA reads TGTGCCAGCAGTTCCGGGACCCTGGGAGAAAAACTGTTTTTT. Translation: CASSSGTLGEKLFF.